This TCR beta chain was identified in a study of glioma-infiltrating T cells. Study-wide points: Very few CDR3 sequences were shared between tissue and blood. Tissue-blood divergence was below expectation in non-neoplastic patients, above in gliomas.

The CDR3 consists of 14 residues. Deletions cut 6 bases from V and 9 bases from J, with 15 bases between. The V gene's germline CDR1 is MDHEN and CDR2 SYDVKM. The iRepertoire nested amplicon-rescue multiplex PCR amplified TCR alpha and beta CDR3s from RNA. One-step reverse transcription and amplification started from approximately 100-400 ng of tissue mRNA or PBMC total RNA. From the multiplex PCR reads, TCRdb called clonotypes with MiXCR, one entry per CDR3 protein. The table includes about 140,000 distinct CDR3 sequences, about 39% detected once. A remark on this clonotype: What it binds is unknown.

The rearrangement uses TRBV28 and TRBJ1-6, with a tentative D call TRBD1 (6 bases). Material for sequencing was glioma tissue, nonneoplastic brain tissue, or PBMCs (not recorded which). This sequence was found in a human donor with low-grade glioma or glioblastoma, undergoing nonglioma brain surgery, or in good health (not recorded which). This CDR3 is CASSLPRGSSPLHF. The CDR3 DNA follows: TGTGCCAGCAGCCTTCCGAGGGGGAGTTCACCCCTCCACTTT. The full variable domain, its missing parts supplied by reference TRBV28 and TRBJ1-6, is DVKVTQSSRYLVKRTGEKVFLECVQDMDHENMFWYRQDPGLGLRLIYFSYDVKMKEKGDIPEGYSVSREKKERFSLILESASTNQTSMYLCASSLPRGSSPLHFGNGTRLTVT.